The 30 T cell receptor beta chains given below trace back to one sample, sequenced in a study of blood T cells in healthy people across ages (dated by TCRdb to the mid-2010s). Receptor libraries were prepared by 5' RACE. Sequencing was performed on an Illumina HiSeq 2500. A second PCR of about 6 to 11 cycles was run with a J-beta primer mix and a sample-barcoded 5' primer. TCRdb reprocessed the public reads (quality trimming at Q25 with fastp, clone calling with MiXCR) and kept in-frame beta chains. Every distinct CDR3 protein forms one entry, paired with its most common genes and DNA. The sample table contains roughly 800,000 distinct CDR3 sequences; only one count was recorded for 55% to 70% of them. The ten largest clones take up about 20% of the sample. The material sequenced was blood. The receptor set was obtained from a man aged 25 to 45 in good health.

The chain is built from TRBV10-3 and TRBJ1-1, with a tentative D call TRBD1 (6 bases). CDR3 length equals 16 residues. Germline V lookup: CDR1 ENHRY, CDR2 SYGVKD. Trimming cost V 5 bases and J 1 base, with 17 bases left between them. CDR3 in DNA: TGTGCCATCAGTCCGAGCAGCTGGGGGCCGAACACTGAAGCTTTCTTT. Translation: CAISPSSWGPNTEAFF.

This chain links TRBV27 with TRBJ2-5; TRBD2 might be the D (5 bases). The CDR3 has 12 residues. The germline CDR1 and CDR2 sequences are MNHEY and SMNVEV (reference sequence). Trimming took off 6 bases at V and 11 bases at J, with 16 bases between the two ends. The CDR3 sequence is CASSSWESEQYF. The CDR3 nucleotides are TGTGCCAGCAGCTCCTGGGAGAGTGAGCAGTACTTC.

CDR3 sequence: CASSDLKGTDLTYGYTF. In nucleotides, the CDR3 is TGTGCCAGCAGTGACCTAAAGGGGACAGATCTCACCTATGGCTACACCTTC. The V call is TRBV6-1, the J call TRBJ1-2, with TRBD1 matching 7 bases. With V trimmed by 3 bases and J by 4 bases, 14 bases remained unmatched. Germline CDR1 reads MNHNS; CDR2 reads SASEGT. This CDR3 is built from 17 residues.

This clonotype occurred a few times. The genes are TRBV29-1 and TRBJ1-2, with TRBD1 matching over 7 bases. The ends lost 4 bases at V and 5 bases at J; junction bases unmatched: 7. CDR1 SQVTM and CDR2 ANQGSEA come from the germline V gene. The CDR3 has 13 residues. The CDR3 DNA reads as TGCAGCGTTGGAGGACAGGAACGGTATGGCTACACCTTC. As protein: CSVGGQERYGYTF. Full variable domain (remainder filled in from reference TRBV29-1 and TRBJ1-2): SAVISQKPSRDICQRGTSLTIQCQVDSQVTMMFWYRQQPGQSLTLIATANQGSEATYESGFVIDKFPISRPNLTFSTLTVSNMSPEDSSIYLCSVGGQERYGYTFGSGTRLTVV.

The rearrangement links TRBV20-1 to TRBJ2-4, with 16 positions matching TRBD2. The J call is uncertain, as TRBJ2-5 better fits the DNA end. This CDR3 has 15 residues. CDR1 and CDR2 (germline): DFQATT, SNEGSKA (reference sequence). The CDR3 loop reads CSAGTSGRARETQYF. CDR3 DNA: TGCAGTGCGGGGACTAGCGGGAGGGCCAGGGAGACCCAGTACTTC.

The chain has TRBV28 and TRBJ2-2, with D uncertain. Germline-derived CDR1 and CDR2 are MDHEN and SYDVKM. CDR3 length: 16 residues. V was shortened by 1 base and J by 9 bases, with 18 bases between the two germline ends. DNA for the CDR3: TGTGCCAGCAGTTTATCCGGAGTGCTTGGCGACCGGGAGCTGTTTTTT. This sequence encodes CASSLSGVLGDRELFF.

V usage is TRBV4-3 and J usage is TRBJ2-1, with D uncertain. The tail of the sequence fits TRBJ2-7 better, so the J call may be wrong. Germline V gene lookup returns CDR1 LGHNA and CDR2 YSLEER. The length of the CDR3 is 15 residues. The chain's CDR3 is CASSQDGGVTYEQYF. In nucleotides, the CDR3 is TGCGCCAGCAGCCAAGACGGCGGAGTGACTTACGAGCAGTACTTC.

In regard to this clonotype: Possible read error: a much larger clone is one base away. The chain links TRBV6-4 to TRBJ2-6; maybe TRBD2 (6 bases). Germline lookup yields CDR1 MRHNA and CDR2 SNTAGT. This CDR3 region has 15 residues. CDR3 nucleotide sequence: TGTGCCGGCAGTGACTCGGGGGCTGGGGCCAACGTCCTGACTTTC. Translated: CAGSDSGAGANVLTF.

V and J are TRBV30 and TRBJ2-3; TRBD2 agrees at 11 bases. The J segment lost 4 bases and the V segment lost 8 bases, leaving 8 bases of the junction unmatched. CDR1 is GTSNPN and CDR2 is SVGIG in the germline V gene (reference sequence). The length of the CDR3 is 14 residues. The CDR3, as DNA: TGTGCCGAGGGGACTAGCGGACTTTCAGATACGCAGTATTTT. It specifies CAEGTSGLSDTQYF.

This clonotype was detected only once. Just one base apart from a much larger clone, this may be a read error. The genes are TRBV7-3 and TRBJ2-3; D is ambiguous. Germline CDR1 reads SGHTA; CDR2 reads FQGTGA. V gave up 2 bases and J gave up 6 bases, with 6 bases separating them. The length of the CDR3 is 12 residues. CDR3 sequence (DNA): TGTGCCAGCAGCTTACGGCGGGATACGCAGTATTTT. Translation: CASSLRRDTQYF.

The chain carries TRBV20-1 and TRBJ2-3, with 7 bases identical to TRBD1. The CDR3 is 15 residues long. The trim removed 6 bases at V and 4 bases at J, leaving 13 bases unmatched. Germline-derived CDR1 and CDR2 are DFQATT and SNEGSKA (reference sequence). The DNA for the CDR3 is TGCAGTGCCGTTACACCGGGACAGAGTGCAGATACGCAGTATTTT. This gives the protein CSAVTPGQSADTQYF.

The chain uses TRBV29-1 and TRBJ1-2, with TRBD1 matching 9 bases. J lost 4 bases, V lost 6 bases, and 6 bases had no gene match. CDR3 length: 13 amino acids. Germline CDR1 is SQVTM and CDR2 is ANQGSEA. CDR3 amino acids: CSVATGGSYGYTF. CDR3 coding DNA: TGCAGCGTAGCTACAGGGGGCAGCTATGGCTACACCTTC.

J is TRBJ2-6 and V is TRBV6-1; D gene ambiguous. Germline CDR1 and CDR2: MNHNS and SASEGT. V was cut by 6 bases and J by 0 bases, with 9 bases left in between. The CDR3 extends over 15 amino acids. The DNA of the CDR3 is TGTGCCAGCAGGGATGATATCTCTGGGGCCAACGTCCTGACTTTC. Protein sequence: CASRDDISGANVLTF.

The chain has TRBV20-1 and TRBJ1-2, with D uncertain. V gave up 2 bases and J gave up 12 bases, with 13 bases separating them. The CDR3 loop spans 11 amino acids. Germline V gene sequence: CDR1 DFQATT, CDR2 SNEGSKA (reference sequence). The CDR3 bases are TGCAGTGCTAGACTCCCAGTGGGCGACACCTTC. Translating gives CSARLPVGDTF.

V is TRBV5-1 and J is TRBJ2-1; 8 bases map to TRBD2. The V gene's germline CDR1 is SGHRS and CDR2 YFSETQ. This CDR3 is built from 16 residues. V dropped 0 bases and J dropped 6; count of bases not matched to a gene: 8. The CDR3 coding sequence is TGCGCCAGCAGCTTGGGGACTAGCAATTTGGGCAATGAGCAGTTCTTC. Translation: CASSLGTSNLGNEQFF.

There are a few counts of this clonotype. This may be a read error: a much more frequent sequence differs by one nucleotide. The chain's CDR3 is CASRVGGRTDTQYF. The CDR3 bases are TGCGCCAGCAGGGTAGGGGGTCGGACAGATACGCAGTATTTT. The chain joins TRBV5-1 to TRBJ2-3, with TRBD1 as a possible D gene (6 bases). There are 14 residues in the CDR3. Looked up from germline, CDR1 is SGHRS and CDR2 is YFSETQ. Deletions cut 5 bases from V and 3 bases from J, with 13 bases between.

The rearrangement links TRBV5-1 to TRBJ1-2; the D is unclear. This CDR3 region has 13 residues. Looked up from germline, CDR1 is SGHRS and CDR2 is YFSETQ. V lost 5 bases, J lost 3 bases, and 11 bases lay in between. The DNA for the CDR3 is TGCGCCAGCAGAACCGACGGGGACTATGGCTACACCTTC. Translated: CASRTDGDYGYTF.

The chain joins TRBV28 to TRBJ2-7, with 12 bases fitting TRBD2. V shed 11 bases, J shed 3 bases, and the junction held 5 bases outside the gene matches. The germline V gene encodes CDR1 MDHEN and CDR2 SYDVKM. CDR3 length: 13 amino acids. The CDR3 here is CAVRTSGIYEQYF. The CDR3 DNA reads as TGTGCCGTCAGGACTAGCGGGATCTACGAGCAGTACTTC.

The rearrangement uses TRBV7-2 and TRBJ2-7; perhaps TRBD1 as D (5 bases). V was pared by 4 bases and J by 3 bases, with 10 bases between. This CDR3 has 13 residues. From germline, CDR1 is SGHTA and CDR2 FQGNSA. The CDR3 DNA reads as TGTGCCAGCAGCTCCGGACACGTCTACGAGCAGTACTTC. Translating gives CASSSGHVYEQYF.

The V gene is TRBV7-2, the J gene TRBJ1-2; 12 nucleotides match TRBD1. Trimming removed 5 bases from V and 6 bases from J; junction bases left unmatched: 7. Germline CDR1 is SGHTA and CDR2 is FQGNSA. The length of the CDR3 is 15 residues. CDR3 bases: TGTGCCAGCAGCGCGGGACAGGGGGCGAGAAATGGCTACACCTTC. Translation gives CASSAGQGARNGYTF.

The CDR3 spells CSGGRGHEQYF. For the CDR3, the DNA is TGCAGCGGGGGCAGGGGCCATGAGCAGTACTTC. The chain has TRBV29-1 and TRBJ2-5, with a possible D match to TRBD1 (6 bases). The CDR3 is 11 residues long. The ends were cut back, 7 bases at V and 11 bases at J, with 17 bases in the middle. Germline lookup yields CDR1 SQVTM and CDR2 ANQGSEA.

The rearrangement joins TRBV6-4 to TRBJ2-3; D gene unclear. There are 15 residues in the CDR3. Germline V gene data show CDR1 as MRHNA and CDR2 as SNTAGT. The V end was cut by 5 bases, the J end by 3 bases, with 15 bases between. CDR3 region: CASSRAPLGTDTQYF. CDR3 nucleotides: TGTGCCAGCAGTAGGGCTCCACTGGGGACAGATACGCAGTATTTT.

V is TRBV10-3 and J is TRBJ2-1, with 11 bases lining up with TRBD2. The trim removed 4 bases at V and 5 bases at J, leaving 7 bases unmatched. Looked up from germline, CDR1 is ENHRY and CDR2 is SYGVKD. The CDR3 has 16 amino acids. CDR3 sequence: CAISGGSGRDHNEQFF. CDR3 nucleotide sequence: TGTGCCATCAGTGGGGGTAGCGGGAGGGATCACAATGAGCAGTTCTTC.

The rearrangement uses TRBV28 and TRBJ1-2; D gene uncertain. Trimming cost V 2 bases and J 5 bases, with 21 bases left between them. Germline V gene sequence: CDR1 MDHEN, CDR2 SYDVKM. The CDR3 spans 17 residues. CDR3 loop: CASSLTDTYLRFYGYTF. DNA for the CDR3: TGTGCCAGCAGTTTAACCGATACCTATCTTCGATTTTATGGCTACACCTTC.

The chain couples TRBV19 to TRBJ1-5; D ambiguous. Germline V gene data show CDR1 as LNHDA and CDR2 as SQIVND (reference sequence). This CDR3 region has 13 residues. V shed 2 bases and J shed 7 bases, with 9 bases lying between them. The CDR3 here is CASSILEGQPQHF. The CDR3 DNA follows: TGTGCCAGTAGTATACTGGAAGGGCAGCCCCAGCATTTT.

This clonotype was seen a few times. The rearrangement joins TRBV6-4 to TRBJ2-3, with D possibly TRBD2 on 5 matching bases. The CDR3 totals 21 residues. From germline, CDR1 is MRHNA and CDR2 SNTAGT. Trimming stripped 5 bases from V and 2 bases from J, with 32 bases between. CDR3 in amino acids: CASSPRRGGRTDWGLTDTQYF. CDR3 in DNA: TGTGCCAGCAGTCCTCGCCGGGGTGGGCGTACAGATTGGGGTCTCACAGATACGCAGTATTTT.

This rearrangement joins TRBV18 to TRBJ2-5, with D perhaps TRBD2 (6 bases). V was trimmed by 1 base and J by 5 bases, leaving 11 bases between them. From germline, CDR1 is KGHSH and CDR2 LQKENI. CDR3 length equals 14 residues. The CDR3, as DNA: TGTGCCAGCTCACCACGGCGGGAAATGGAGACCCAGTACTTC. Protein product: CASSPRREMETQYF.

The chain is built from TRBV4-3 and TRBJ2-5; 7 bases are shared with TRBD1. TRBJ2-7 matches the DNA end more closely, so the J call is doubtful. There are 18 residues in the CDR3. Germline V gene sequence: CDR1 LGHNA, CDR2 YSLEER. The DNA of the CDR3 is TGCGCCAGCAGCCGTCATACGGGTTCCGGGACAGAGACCTACGAGCAGTACTTC. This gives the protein CASSRHTGSGTETYEQYF.

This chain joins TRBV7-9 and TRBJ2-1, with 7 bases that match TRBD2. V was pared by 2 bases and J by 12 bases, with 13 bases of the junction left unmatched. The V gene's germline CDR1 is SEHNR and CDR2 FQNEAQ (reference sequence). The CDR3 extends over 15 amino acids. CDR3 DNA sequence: TGTGCCAGCAGCTTATGGGGGGGACGCCCAGCAGGGCAGTTCTTC. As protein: CASSLWGGRPAGQFF.

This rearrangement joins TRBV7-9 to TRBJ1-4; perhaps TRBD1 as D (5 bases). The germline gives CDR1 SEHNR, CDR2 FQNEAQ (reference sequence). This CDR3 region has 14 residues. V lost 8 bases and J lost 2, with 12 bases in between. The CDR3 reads CASDAKGTNEKLFF. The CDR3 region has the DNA TGTGCCAGCGATGCAAAGGGGACTAATGAAAAACTGTTTTTT.